Given below is one T cell receptor (beta chain) in context. The antigen is not known. Both 60 Vbeta primers and 13 Jbeta primers went into the PCR. Measured with immunoSEQ multiplex PCR; TCRdb has only the in-frame clones, and not every one. Here the sample spans 99,000 or so clones, 13% to 15% being singletons. The sample comes from a study of cytomegalovirus exposure and HLA in healthy donors. Study outcomes and limitations: Common viral pathogens seemed to be connected with several of the most significant clusters, according to a later analysis. For presence/absence analyses, sequencing depth was assumed to be roughly uniform across donors. Across HLA loci, a later analysis found differing TCR association rates, with DRB1 most and HLA-C fewest. The later analysis indicated that the majority of CMV-associated TCR beta chains appeared HLA-restricted.

CDR3 length equals 14 residues. The V gene's germline CDR1 is WNHNN and CDR2 SYGVQD (reference sequence). This chain joins TRBV10-1 and TRBJ2-5; 8 nucleotides agree with TRBD1. The end of the DNA aligns better with TRBJ2-7, so the J call may be wrong. Specimen: PBMCs. The clonotype was recovered from a female donor in good health and CMV-seronegative. The CDR3 loop is CASRAGTGPYEQYF. The CDR3, as DNA: TGCGCCAGCAGAGCCGGGACAGGACCCTACGAGCAGTACTTC.